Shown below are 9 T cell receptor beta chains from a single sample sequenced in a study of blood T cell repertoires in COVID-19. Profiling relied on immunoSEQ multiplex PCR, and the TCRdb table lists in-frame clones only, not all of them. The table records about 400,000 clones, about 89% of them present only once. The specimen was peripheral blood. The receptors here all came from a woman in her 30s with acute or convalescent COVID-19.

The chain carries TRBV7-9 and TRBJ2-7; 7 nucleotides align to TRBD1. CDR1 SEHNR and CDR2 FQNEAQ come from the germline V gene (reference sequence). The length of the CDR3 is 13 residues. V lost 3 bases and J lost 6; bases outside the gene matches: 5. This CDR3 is CASSFGTAGEQYF. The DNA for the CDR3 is TGTGCCAGCAGCTTCGGGACAGCCGGCGAGCAGTACTTC.

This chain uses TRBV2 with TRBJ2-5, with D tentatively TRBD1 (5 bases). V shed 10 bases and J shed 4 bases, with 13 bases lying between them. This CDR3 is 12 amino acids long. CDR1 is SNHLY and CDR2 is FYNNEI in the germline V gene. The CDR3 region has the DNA TGTGCCATACACTCAGGGTCAGAGACCCAGTACTTC. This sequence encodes CAIHSGSETQYF.

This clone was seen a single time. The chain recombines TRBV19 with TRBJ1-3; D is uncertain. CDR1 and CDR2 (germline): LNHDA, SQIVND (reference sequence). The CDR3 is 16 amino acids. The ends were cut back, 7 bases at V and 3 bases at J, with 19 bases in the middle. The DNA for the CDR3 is TGTGCCAGTACGCGTAACAGCGCTAGCCTTGGAAACACCATATATTTT. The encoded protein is CASTRNSASLGNTIYF.

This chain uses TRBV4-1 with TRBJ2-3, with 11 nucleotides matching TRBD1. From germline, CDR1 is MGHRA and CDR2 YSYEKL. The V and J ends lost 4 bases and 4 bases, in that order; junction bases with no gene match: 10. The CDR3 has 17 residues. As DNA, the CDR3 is TGCGCCAGCAGCCTTACGACTGGACAGGGGGCATCAGATACGCAGTATTTT. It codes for CASSLTTGQGASDTQYF.

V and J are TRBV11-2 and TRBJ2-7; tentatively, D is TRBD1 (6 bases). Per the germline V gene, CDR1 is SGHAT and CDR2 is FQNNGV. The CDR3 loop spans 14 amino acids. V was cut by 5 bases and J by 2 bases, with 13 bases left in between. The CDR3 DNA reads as TGTGCCAGCAGCGCAGGGACATCGACCTACGAGCAGTACTTC. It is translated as CASSAGTSTYEQYF. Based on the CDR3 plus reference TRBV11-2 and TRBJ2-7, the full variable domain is EAGVAQSPRYKIIEKRQSVAFWCNPISGHATLYWYQQILGQGPKLLIQFQNNGVVDDSQLPKDRFSAERLKGVDSTLKIQPAKLEDSAVYLCASSAGTSTYEQYFGPGTRLTVT.

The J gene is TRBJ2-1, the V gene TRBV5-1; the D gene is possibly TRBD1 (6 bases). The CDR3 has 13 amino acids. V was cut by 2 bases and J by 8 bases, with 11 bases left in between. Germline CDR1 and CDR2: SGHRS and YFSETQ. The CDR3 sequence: CASSFHRADEQFF. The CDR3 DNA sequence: TGCGCCAGCAGCTTTCACAGGGCGGATGAGCAGTTCTTC.

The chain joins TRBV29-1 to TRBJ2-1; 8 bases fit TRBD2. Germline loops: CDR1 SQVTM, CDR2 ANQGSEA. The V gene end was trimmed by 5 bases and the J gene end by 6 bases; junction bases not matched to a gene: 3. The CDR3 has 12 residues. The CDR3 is CSVHGTSNEQFF. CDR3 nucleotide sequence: TGCAGCGTTCACGGGACTAGCAATGAGCAGTTCTTC.

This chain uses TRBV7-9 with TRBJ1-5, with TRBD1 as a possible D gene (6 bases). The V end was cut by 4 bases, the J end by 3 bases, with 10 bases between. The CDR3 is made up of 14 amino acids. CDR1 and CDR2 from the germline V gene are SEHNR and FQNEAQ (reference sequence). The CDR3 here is CASSSGDTNQPQHF. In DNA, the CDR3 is TGTGCCAGCAGCTCTGGGGACACCAATCAGCCCCAGCATTTT.

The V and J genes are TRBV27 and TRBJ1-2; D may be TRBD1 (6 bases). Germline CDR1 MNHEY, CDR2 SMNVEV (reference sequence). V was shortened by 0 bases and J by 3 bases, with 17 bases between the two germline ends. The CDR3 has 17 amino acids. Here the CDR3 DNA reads TGTGCCAGCAGTTTATCAGCACTACAGGGATTATACTATGGCTACACCTTC. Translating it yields CASSLSALQGLYYGYTF.